Below are 20 T cell receptor beta chains sequenced from a single sample in a study of cytomegalovirus exposure and HLA in healthy donors. Method: immunoSEQ multiplex PCR; TCRdb's copy keeps in-frame clones and lacks some. The sample has about 220,000 clones; almost 90% are singletons. Sequencing input: PBMCs. The source is a young woman in good health and CMV-seronegative.

V and J are TRBV29-1 and TRBJ2-1, with 14 bases that match TRBD2. J lost 0 bases, V lost 7 bases, and 2 bases had no gene match. In germline, CDR1 is SQVTM, CDR2 ANQGSEA. This CDR3 is 15 amino acids long. As DNA, the CDR3 is TGCAGCGCAGGGACTAGCGGGAGCTCCTACAATGAGCAGTTCTTC. It codes for CSAGTSGSSYNEQFF.

This clone has a single count. V and J are TRBV9 and TRBJ2-3; 7 bases map to TRBD1. V shed 4 bases and J 3 bases; nucleotides not matched to a gene: 11. Germline CDR1 SGDLS, CDR2 YYNGEE. The CDR3 is 16 residues long. This CDR3 reads CASSPRTGGSTDTQYF. As DNA, the CDR3 is TGTGCCAGCAGCCCGAGGACAGGCGGGTCGACAGATACGCAGTATTTT.

The chain links TRBV6-1 to TRBJ1-1, with D possibly TRBD1 on 5 matching bases. This CDR3 is 13 amino acids long. V was shortened by 7 bases and J by 2 bases, with 11 bases between the two germline ends. CDR1 and CDR2 from the germline V gene are MNHNS and SASEGT. The CDR3 region is CASTATVNTEAFF. The CDR3, as DNA: TGTGCCAGCACCGCGACAGTAAACACTGAAGCTTTCTTT.

The V and J genes are TRBV6-4 and TRBJ2-3; 8 bases agree with TRBD1. Germline-derived CDR1 and CDR2 are MRHNA and SNTAGT. J was trimmed by 0 bases and V by 4 bases; bases with no gene match: 3. The CDR3 runs 15 residues. Here the CDR3 DNA reads TGTGCCAGCAGTGTCGGGACAGGTAGCACAGATACGCAGTATTTT. It specifies CASSVGTGSTDTQYF.

This clone was recorded once. The chain combines TRBV7-3 with TRBJ2-5, with a tentative D call TRBD1 (5 bases). CDR1 SGHTA and CDR2 FQGTGA come from the germline V gene. CDR3 length: 14 amino acids. The V and J ends lost 0 bases and 4 bases respectively, with 9 bases between them. The CDR3 protein is CASSLTGQGETQYF. The CDR3 nucleotides are TGTGCCAGCAGCTTAACTGGTCAGGGAGAGACCCAGTACTTC. Based on the CDR3 plus reference TRBV7-3 and TRBJ2-5, the full variable domain is GAGVSQTPSNKVTEKGKYVELRCDPISGHTALYWYRQSLGQGPEFLIYFQGTGAADDSGLPNDRFFAVRPEGSVSTLKIQRTERGDSAVYLCASSLTGQGETQYFGPGTRLLVL.

The chain uses TRBV29-1 and TRBJ2-1, with 8 positions matching TRBD2. Germline V gives CDR1 SQVTM, CDR2 ANQGSEA. V shed 7 bases and J 8 bases; nucleotides not matched to a gene: 22. The CDR3 totals 17 residues. The CDR3, as DNA: TGCAGCGCCGAAGGCGGGAGGCACTCTTCTCTCCGCGATGAGCAGTTCTTC. It translates to CSAEGGRHSSLRDEQFF.

The chain employs TRBV18 and TRBJ2-1, with 12 bases matching TRBD2. The CDR3 spans 16 residues. The germline V gene has CDR1 KGHSH and CDR2 LQKENI. V dropped 3 bases and J dropped 1; count of bases not matched to a gene: 1. CDR3 protein: CASSPGTSGSYNEQFF. DNA of the CDR3: TGTGCCAGCTCACCCGGGACTAGCGGGTCCTACAATGAGCAGTTCTTC.

The chain carries TRBV6-1 and TRBJ2-7; TRBD1 aligns across 9 bases. The CDR3 consists of 15 residues. Trimming cost V 6 bases and J 4 bases; bases outside gene matches: 10. The V gene's germline CDR1 is MNHNS and CDR2 SASEGT. The CDR3 DNA is TGTGCCAGCAGAGACTTTGACAGGGGGGGGTACGAGCAGTACTTC. Its protein product is CASRDFDRGGYEQYF.

The J gene is TRBJ2-7, the V gene TRBV13, with TRBD1 matching over 8 bases. The J segment lost 5 bases and the V segment lost 2 bases, leaving 8 bases of the junction unmatched. The germline CDR1 and CDR2 sequences are PRHDT and FYEKMQ (reference sequence). CDR3 length equals 15 residues. This CDR3 is CASSLIGQGANEQYF. The CDR3 DNA is TGTGCCAGCAGCTTAATAGGTCAGGGGGCGAACGAGCAGTACTTC.

V gene TRBV30 combines with J gene TRBJ2-7; D is perhaps TRBD2 (6 bases). There are 14 residues in the CDR3. Trimming left V 1 base short and J 6 bases short, with 16 bases between. Germline V gene data show CDR1 as GTSNPN and CDR2 as SVGIG (reference sequence). CDR3 region: CAWSAGLDSGEQYF. In nucleotides, the CDR3 is TGTGCCTGGAGTGCGGGACTTGACTCGGGCGAGCAGTACTTC.

Turning to this clone: Other DNA sequences from this sample encode an identical CDR3 as well. V usage is TRBV5-6 and J usage is TRBJ2-5, with D unresolved. The CDR3 runs 14 residues. Germline CDR1 SGHDT, CDR2 YYEEEE. Trimming took off 1 base at V and 0 bases at J, with 7 bases between the two ends. The CDR3 here is CASSLLTDQETQYF. CDR3 nucleotides: TGTGCCAGCAGCTTGTTAACAGACCAAGAGACCCAGTACTTC.

CDR3 nucleotides: TGTGCCGTAATACCGGGAACGCACGAGCAGTACTTC. Translated, it gives CAVIPGTHEQYF. This rearrangement joins TRBV7-2 to TRBJ2-7, with TRBD2 as a possible D gene (5 bases). This CDR3 has 12 residues. CDR1 and CDR2 from the germline V gene are SGHTA and FQGNSA. Between the trimmed V and J ends, which lost 11 bases and 5 bases, there was a span of 16 bases.

The V gene is TRBV7-3, the J gene TRBJ2-1, with 10 bases identical to TRBD2. Germline V lookup: CDR1 SGHTA, CDR2 FQGTGA. The CDR3 loop spans 16 amino acids. Trimming took 4 bases from V and 10 from J; bases not matched to a gene: 13. CDR3 sequence reads: CASSSTGPSGSGEQFF. The CDR3, as DNA: TGTGCCAGCAGCTCGACGGGTCCTAGCGGGAGTGGAGAGCAGTTCTTC.

J is TRBJ2-2 and V is TRBV28; 10 bases line up with TRBD1. Germline V gene data show CDR1 as MDHEN and CDR2 as SYDVKM. The CDR3 loop spans 15 amino acids. Trimming at V came to 6 bases and at J to 6 bases, leaving 7 bases not matched to a gene. The CDR3 protein is CASSTGTGAAGELFF. In DNA form, the CDR3 reads TGTGCCAGCAGCACCGGGACAGGGGCAGCCGGGGAGCTGTTTTTT.

This clone was counted only a few times. The chain has TRBV6-5 and TRBJ2-7, with TRBD2 matching 8 bases. J lost 2 bases, V lost 8 bases, and 5 bases had no gene match. The germline gives CDR1 MNHEY, CDR2 SVGAGI. The CDR3 loop spans 13 amino acids. Here the CDR3 reads CASATSGPYEQYF. The CDR3 DNA sequence: TGTGCCAGCGCTACTAGCGGTCCCTACGAGCAGTACTTC.

The chain carries TRBV5-6 and TRBJ2-7; D call uncertain. Looked up from germline, CDR1 is SGHDT and CDR2 is YYEEEE. CDR3 size: 13 residues. V lost 0 bases and J 2 bases, leaving 6 bases between the germline ends. The CDR3 nucleotides are TGTGCCAGCAGCTTGGGTTCGGCCTACGAGCAGTACTTC. It encodes CASSLGSAYEQYF.

This chain joins TRBV28 and TRBJ2-7, with TRBD2 matching 12 bases. The V gene's germline CDR1 is MDHEN and CDR2 SYDVKM. The CDR3 extends over 13 amino acids. Unmatched junction bases numbered 1, after V lost 3 bases and J lost 7 bases. CDR3 residues: CASSLTSGGEQYF. CDR3 bases: TGTGCCAGCAGTTTGACTAGCGGGGGAGAGCAGTACTTC.

This chain uses TRBV30 with TRBJ1-2; maybe TRBD1 (5 bases). Per the germline V gene, CDR1 is GTSNPN and CDR2 is SVGIG (reference sequence). The germline V and J ends were trimmed by 1 base and 5 bases, with 11 bases remaining between them. The CDR3 consists of 13 residues. The CDR3 sequence is CAWSGGTDYGYTF. The CDR3 nucleotides are TGTGCCTGGAGTGGCGGGACTGATTATGGCTACACCTTC.

V and J are TRBV4-2 and TRBJ1-5, with D uncertain. Between the trimmed V and J ends, which lost 4 bases and 1 base, there was a span of 11 bases. CDR1 is LGHNA and CDR2 is YNFKEQ in the germline V gene. This CDR3 is built from 15 residues. DNA for the CDR3: TGTGCCAGCAGCCGAGTCTCAGGAAGCAATCAGCCCCAGCATTTT. Residues: CASSRVSGSNQPQHF.

In its sample, this clone was seen a few times. V usage is TRBV18 and J usage is TRBJ1-1, with D perhaps matching TRBD1 (5 bases). Germline assignment: CDR1 KGHSH and CDR2 LQKENI. V lost 2 bases to trimming and J lost 6 bases, with 13 bases between them. This CDR3 contains 14 residues. The CDR3 protein is CASSPVGAGSEAFF. In DNA, the CDR3 is TGTGCCAGCTCACCAGTCGGGGCGGGGTCTGAAGCTTTCTTT.